One and the same sample provided the 20 T cell receptor beta chains below, sequenced in a study of cytomegalovirus exposure and HLA in healthy donors. Amplification used 60 Vbeta primers and 13 Jbeta primers. Measured with immunoSEQ multiplex PCR; TCRdb has only the in-frame clones, and not every one. The sample carries 150,000 to 200,000 clones, 75% recorded once. Sequenced: PBMCs. These receptors originate from a male donor in good health and CMV-seronegative.

The chain combines TRBV19 with TRBJ2-1; 8 bases align to TRBD2. CDR1 LNHDA and CDR2 SQIVND come from the germline V gene (reference sequence). This CDR3 has 13 residues. Trimming cost V 3 bases and J 10 bases; bases outside gene matches: 5. This chain's CDR3 is CASSMAGGDEQFF. In nucleotides, the CDR3 is TGTGCCAGTAGTATGGCCGGGGGGGACGAGCAGTTCTTC.

As regards this clone: At one end, the junction sequence differs from germline, possibly due to a read error. The gene calls are TRBV10-3 and TRBJ2-2; TRBD1 aligns across 7 bases. The germline V gene has CDR1 ENHRY and CDR2 SYGVKD. The CDR3 runs 15 residues. The CDR3 region has the DNA TGTGCCATCAGTGTAACAGGGGCCGACACCGGGAAGCTGTTTTTT. Translating it yields CAISVTGADTGKLFF.

This clone was counted a single time. V is TRBV30 and J is TRBJ1-3; D gene ambiguous. Trimming stripped 1 base from V and 9 bases from J, with 10 bases between. CDR3 length equals 12 residues. From germline, CDR1 is GTSNPN and CDR2 SVGIG (reference sequence). The DNA for the CDR3 is TGTGCCTGGAGTGGGGTAGCAGTCACCATATATTTT. Protein: CAWSGVAVTIYF.

The chain recombines TRBV2 with TRBJ2-7; no definite D call. CDR3 size: 12 residues. The V and J ends lost 0 bases and 3 bases respectively, with 3 bases between them. Germline CDR1 SNHLY, CDR2 FYNNEI. The CDR3: CASSEASYEQYF. Written as DNA, the CDR3 is TGTGCCAGCAGTGAAGCCAGCTACGAGCAGTACTTC.

DNA of the CDR3: TGTGCCAGCAGCTTAGTCGAGAGGGGGCGAACTAACTATGGCTACACCTTC. Protein product: CASSLVERGRTNYGYTF. The chain has TRBV7-9 and TRBJ1-2, with 7 bases matching TRBD1. The V gene end was trimmed by 1 base and the J gene end by 0 bases; junction bases not matched to a gene: 8. The CDR3 covers 17 residues. Per the germline V gene, CDR1 is SEHNR and CDR2 is FQNEAQ (reference sequence).

This clone was observed a single time. The J gene is TRBJ2-2, the V gene TRBV7-9; 7 bases are a match to TRBD2. With 2 bases clipped from V and 7 bases from J, the junction kept 4 bases outside the gene matches. CDR1 and CDR2 from the germline V gene are SEHNR and FQNEAQ (reference sequence). The CDR3 length is 14 residues. The CDR3 DNA is TGTGCCAGCAGCTTAAGGCCTAGCGGCGGGGAGCTGTTTTTT. It translates to CASSLRPSGGELFF.

This clone was seen a single time. The rearrangement joins TRBV5-1 to TRBJ2-3; 11 nucleotides align to TRBD2. In germline, CDR1 is SGHRS, CDR2 YFSETQ. CDR3 length: 16 residues. V shed 0 bases, J shed 4 bases, and the junction held 4 bases outside the gene matches. Here the CDR3 reads CASSLAGTSGADTQYF. The CDR3 region has the DNA TGCGCCAGCAGCTTGGCCGGGACTAGCGGAGCAGATACGCAGTATTTT.

This chain links TRBV11-1 with TRBJ1-6; 8 positions match TRBD1. The CDR3 is 15 amino acids. Trimming cost V 4 bases and J 9 bases; bases outside gene matches: 8. The germline CDR1 and CDR2 sequences are SGHAT and FQDESV (reference sequence). The CDR3 region has the DNA TGTGCCAGCAGCTGGACGACAGGGGTGGGTTCACCCCTCCACTTT. Amino acids: CASSWTTGVGSPLHF.

J is TRBJ2-7 and V is TRBV6-1, with TRBD2 identical over 11 bases. J lost 4 bases, V lost 6 bases, and 8 bases had no gene match. Germline lookup yields CDR1 MNHNS and CDR2 SASEGT. The CDR3 consists of 15 residues. CDR3 nucleotide sequence: TGTGCCAGCAGGGTGGCTAGCGGGGGGCCGTACGAGCAGTACTTC. Its protein is CASRVASGGPYEQYF.

The chain recombines TRBV5-1 with TRBJ1-1; TRBD1 might be the D (6 bases). This CDR3 comprises 15 residues. Per the germline V gene, CDR1 is SGHRS and CDR2 is YFSETQ. V lost 1 base and J lost 1, with 11 bases in between. This CDR3 reads CASSLLGHSNTEAFF. CDR3 DNA sequence: TGCGCCAGCAGCTTGTTGGGACACTCGAACACTGAAGCTTTCTTT.

The chain joins TRBV7-8 to TRBJ1-1; no clear D. The CDR3 covers 13 residues. Germline CDR1 SGHVS, CDR2 FQNEAQ. V lost 2 bases and J lost 5, with 9 bases in between. CDR3 region: CASSLWAGTEAFF. Here the CDR3 DNA reads TGTGCCAGCAGCTTATGGGCAGGTACTGAAGCTTTCTTT.

The CDR3 DNA is TGCGCCAGCAGCCCCGGCGGGGGAGAGACCCAGTACTTC. It yields the protein CASSPGGGETQYF. The chain is built from TRBV5-1 and TRBJ2-5; 7 nucleotides line up with TRBD2. The CDR3 length is 13 residues. Unmatched junction bases numbered 4, after V lost 4 bases and J lost 4 bases. The V gene's germline CDR1 is SGHRS and CDR2 YFSETQ.

The chain employs TRBV7-2 and TRBJ2-5; 7 nucleotides match TRBD2. The germline CDR1 and CDR2 sequences are SGHTA and FQGNSA. The trim removed 1 base at V and 5 bases at J, leaving 4 bases unmatched. The CDR3 has 14 amino acids. The CDR3 sequence: CASSLGTSIETQYF. Written as DNA, the CDR3 is TGTGCCAGCAGCTTAGGGACTAGTATCGAGACCCAGTACTTC. Looking up the rest from reference TRBV7-2 and TRBJ2-5 gives the full variable domain: GAGVSQSPSNKVTEKGKDVELRCDPISGHTALYWYRQSLGQGLEFLIYFQGNSAPDKSGLPSDRFSAERTGGSVSTLTIQRTQQEDSAVYLCASSLGTSIETQYFGPGTRLLVL.

To note about this clone: Sequence at one end of the junction differs from germline and may be a read error. The chain joins TRBV7-9 to TRBJ1-2; 10 bases line up with TRBD1. The CDR3 loop spans 13 amino acids. The germline CDR1 and CDR2 sequences are SEHNR and FQNEAQ (reference sequence). The CDR3: CSSSPTGGSGYTF. The CDR3 region has the DNA TGTTCCAGCAGCCCGACAGGGGGCAGTGGCTACACCTTC.

J is TRBJ2-5 and V is TRBV2; TRBD2 matches 9 bases. J lost 3 bases, V lost 4 bases, and 6 bases had no gene match. This CDR3 is 15 amino acids long. Looked up from germline, CDR1 is SNHLY and CDR2 is FYNNEI. The CDR3 DNA is TGTGCCAGCAGTGGGGAGCGGGGGGAAGAAGAGACCCAGTACTTC. It is translated as CASSGERGEEETQYF.

The chain joins TRBV2 to TRBJ1-1; TRBD1 agrees at 12 bases. Germline CDR1 is SNHLY and CDR2 is FYNNEI. The CDR3 consists of 16 residues. Trimming took 7 bases from V and 5 from J; bases not matched to a gene: 11. The CDR3 DNA reads TGTGCCAGCAAGGGTGGGACAGGGGGCGCGATAACTGAAGCTTTCTTT. Translation: CASKGGTGGAITEAFF.

This chain connects TRBV19 to TRBJ2-5, with 8 bases lining up with TRBD2. J gave up 2 bases and V 4 bases, and 6 bases lay outside the gene matches. The CDR3 length is 15 residues. Germline V gene data show CDR1 as LNHDA and CDR2 as SQIVND (reference sequence). CDR3 sequence (DNA): TGTGCCAGTAGTACCGGGGGGGGGAGGCAAGAGACCCAGTACTTC. Encoded protein: CASSTGGGRQETQYF.

The J gene is TRBJ2-1, the V gene TRBV19, with 10 bases fitting TRBD2. V lost 5 bases to trimming and J lost 8 bases; unmatched junction nucleotides: 6. Per germline, CDR1 LNHDA and CDR2 SQIVND (reference sequence). This CDR3 region has 14 residues. This chain's CDR3 is CASSQAGGRDEQFF. The DNA of the CDR3 is TGTGCCAGTAGTCAAGCGGGGGGGCGGGATGAGCAGTTCTTC.

This chain joins TRBV7-3 and TRBJ2-7, with 8 bases that match TRBD2. V shed 1 base and J 5 bases; nucleotides not matched to a gene: 4. Germline assignment: CDR1 SGHTA and CDR2 FQGTGA. The CDR3 is made up of 14 amino acids. The CDR3 coding sequence is TGTGCCAGCAGCTTAAAGCGGGAGTCCAACGAGCAGTACTTC. Amino acid sequence: CASSLKRESNEQYF.

The genes are TRBV19 and TRBJ2-1; D may be TRBD2 (5 bases). The CDR3 length is 16 residues. V lost 3 bases to trimming and J lost 9 bases, with 21 bases between them. Per the germline V gene, CDR1 is LNHDA and CDR2 is SQIVND (reference sequence). CDR3 amino acids: CASSIRGLGWVVEQFF. CDR3 coding DNA: TGTGCCAGTAGTATTAGAGGGTTGGGGTGGGTCGTTGAGCAGTTCTTC.